Listed below are T cell receptor beta chains from one sample, sequenced in a study of T-cell memory formation after mild COVID-19. TCRdb independently ran MiXCR on the 5' RACE reads; one entry per CDR3 protein. This table holds about 290,000 distinct CDR3 sequences, less than 20% found once. What was sequenced was PBMCs or a T cell subset sorted from them (not recorded which). The source is a man younger than 35 who had mild COVID-19 (a few samples of this study predate the infection). Cell type and time point are not known. Each CDR3 is given with its conserved first and last residue. The order of the fields is J gene, CDR3 length, V gene, D gene, clone size, CDR3 protein, CDR3 DNA. A D gene is named only where the DNA matches it firmly. Clone size is stated in some rows and not others, as once, few, many or a class when expanded.

TRBJ1-3	14	TRBV20-1	NA	many	CSAMVGSYGNTIYF	TGCAGTGCTATGGTGGGGTCGTATGGAAACACCATATATTTT
TRBJ2-1	14	TRBV7-8	NA	NA	CASSPGLLANEQFF	TGTGCCAGCAGCCCGGGCCTATTGGCTAATGAGCAGTTCTTC
TRBJ2-3	14	TRBV29-1	NA	few	CSVVGRSDTDTQYF	TGCAGCGTGGTGGGACGGTCAGACACAGATACGCAGTATTTT
TRBJ1-2	14	TRBV5-1	NA	NA	CASSPSQGVNGYTF	TGCGCCAGCAGCCCATCACAGGGAGTGAATGGCTACACCTTC
TRBJ1-5	14	TRBV24-1	NA	few	CATSDPSGDQPQHF	TGTGCCACCAGTGACCCGAGCGGCGATCAGCCCCAGCATTTT
TRBJ1-3	14	TRBV29-1	NA	NA	CSVVQGVSGNTIYF	TGCAGCGTTGTCCAGGGAGTCTCTGGAAACACCATATATTTT
TRBJ1-3	14	TRBV4-1	NA	NA	CASSQGRRGNTIYF	TGCGCCAGCAGCCAAGGGCGCCGGGGAAACACCATATATTTT
TRBJ2-3	15	TRBV6-5	NA	few	CASSYVFLGTDTQYF	TGTGCCAGCAGTTACGTTTTTCTGGGCACAGATACGCAGTATTTT
TRBJ2-3	16	TRBV7-2	NA	few	CASSLERGRGGDTQYF	TGTGCCAGCAGCTTAGAACGTGGCAGGGGTGGAGATACGCAGTATTTT
TRBJ1-6	14	TRBV6-1	TRBD1	many	CASRYLTGNSPLHF	TGTGCCAGCCGATATCTGACAGGGAATTCACCCCTCCACTTT
TRBJ2-7	14	TRBV7-2	TRBD1	NA	CATGGGQGVHEQYF	TGTGCCACAGGGGGGGGACAGGGTGTTCACGAGCAGTACTTC
TRBJ2-2	13	TRBV12-3/TRBV12-4	NA	few	CASQNTNTGELFF	TGTGCCAGCCAAAATACGAACACCGGGGAGCTGTTTTTT
TRBJ2-3	13	TRBV6-5	TRBD2	few	CASSYSSGGTQYF	TGTGCCAGCAGTTACTCTAGCGGGGGTACGCAGTATTTT
TRBJ2-3	14	TRBV29-1	TRBD2	many	CSVTSGGTRNTQYF	TGCAGCGTTACCAGCGGGGGGACAAGAAATACGCAGTATTTT
TRBJ2-3	12	TRBV20-1	NA	NA	CSATDATDTQYF	TGCAGTGCCACCGACGCCACAGATACGCAGTATTTT
TRBJ2-1	16	TRBV7-9	TRBD2	few	CASSRRGGDLYNEQFF	TGTGCCAGCAGCCGACGGGGGGGTGATCTGTACAATGAGCAGTTCTTC
TRBJ1-2	14	TRBV6-5	NA	NA	CASSYSRENYGYTF	TGTGCCAGCAGTTACTCGAGGGAGAACTATGGCTACACCTTC
TRBJ2-5	13	TRBV7-9	NA	few	CASNSDGPETQYF	TGTGCCAGCAACTCAGACGGGCCTGAGACCCAGTACTTC
TRBJ1-1	15	TRBV5-1	TRBD1	NA	CASSEDRGLNTEAFF	TGTGCCAGCAGCGAGGACAGGGGACTGAACACTGAAGCTTTCTTT
TRBJ2-5	14	TRBV4-1	NA	many	CASSPPDRQETQYF	TGCGCCAGCAGCCCGCCCGACAGGCAAGAGACCCAGTACTTC
TRBJ2-2	16	TRBV11-2	NA	NA	CASSFNYLGSTGELFF	TGTGCCAGCAGCTTTAATTACCTGGGGAGCACCGGGGAGCTGTTTTTT
TRBJ2-1	14	TRBV3-1	TRBD2	NA	CASSHRGGSNEQFF	TGTGCCAGCAGCCACCGCGGGGGGTCCAATGAGCAGTTCTTC
TRBJ2-1	17	TRBV5-1	TRBD1	many	CASSRRRGDRGGNEQFF	TGCGCCAGCAGCCGGAGGCGAGGGGACAGGGGAGGAAATGAGCAGTTCTTC
TRBJ1-5	12	TRBV5-4	TRBD1	NA	CASSYGQGSQHF	TGTGCCAGCAGCTATGGACAGGGGTCCCAGCATTTT
TRBJ2-5	14	TRBV3-1	NA	few	CASSQSGVQETQYF	TGTGCCAGCAGCCAGTCCGGGGTTCAAGAGACCCAGTACTTC
TRBJ2-3	14	TRBV24-1	NA	once	CATSGEGLTDTQYF	TGTGCCACCAGTGGCGAGGGCCTCACAGATACGCAATATTTT
TRBJ2-3	16	TRBV7-9	NA	few	CASSLPLGLAADTQYF	TGTGCCAGCAGCTTGCCCCTGGGTCTTGCAGCAGATACGCAGTATTTT
TRBJ1-2	12	TRBV28	NA	NA	CASSPPKLGYTF	TGTGCCAGCAGTCCGCCCAAATTAGGCTACACCTTC
TRBJ1-5	15	TRBV6-4	TRBD1	NA	CASGGTGVGLEPQHF	TGTGCCAGCGGTGGGACAGGGGTTGGTTTGGAGCCCCAGCATTTT
TRBJ2-7	15	TRBV4-3	NA	NA	CASSQDAYVSYEQYF	TGCGCCAGCAGCCAAGATGCGTATGTGAGCTACGAGCAGTACTTC
TRBJ1-1	17	TRBV27	NA	few	CASSLSGAGVMNTEAFF	TGTGCCAGCAGTTTATCGGGGGCAGGGGTAATGAACACTGAAGCTTTCTTT
TRBJ1-5	15	TRBV7-8	TRBD1	NA	CASSLGDRGNQPQHF	TGTGCCAGCAGCTTAGGGGACAGGGGAAATCAGCCCCAGCATTTT
TRBJ1-6	14	TRBV7-6	NA	NA	CASSLGGVSSPLHF	TGTGCCAGCAGCTTAGGGGGGGTCAGTTCACCCCTCCACTTT
TRBJ2-1	13	TRBV6-5	NA	few	CASSLKVYNEQFF	TGTGCCAGCAGTTTGAAAGTATACAATGAGCAGTTCTTC
TRBJ1-1	14	TRBV5-5	NA	many	CASSLEAGWTEAFF	TGTGCCAGCAGCTTGGAGGCAGGGTGGACTGAAGCTTTCTTT
TRBJ2-2	19	TRBV7-9	TRBD2	few	CASSWDLGLAGGPTGELFF	TGTGCCAGCAGCTGGGACCTAGGGCTAGCGGGGGGACCCACCGGGGAGCTGTTTTTT
TRBJ1-6	11	TRBV6-2/TRBV6-3	NA	few	CASSGAVQLHF	TGTGCCAGCAGCGGGGCCGTACAACTCCACTTT
TRBJ2-1	12	TRBV5-1	NA	NA	CASSLWGFEQFF	TGCGCCAGCAGCTTATGGGGGTTTGAGCAGTTCTTC
TRBJ1-1	14	TRBV7-2	NA	few	CASSLGSPNTEAFF	TGTGCCAGCAGCTTGGGTTCCCCGAACACTGAAGCTTTCTTT
TRBJ1-4	14	TRBV4-1	NA	many	CASSQVQGEEKLFF	TGCGCCAGCAGCCAAGTTCAAGGGGAGGAAAAACTGTTTTTT
TRBJ1-5	17	TRBV21-1	NA	NA	CASSPPQGARSNQPQHF	TGTGCCAGCAGCCCACCACAGGGGGCGCGAAGCAATCAGCCCCAGCATTTT
TRBJ1-6	14	TRBV27	NA	NA	CASSFQGLNSPLHF	TGTGCCAGCAGTTTTCAGGGGTTGAATTCACCCCTCCACTTT
TRBJ1-3	18	TRBV4-2	NA	few	CASSQDLGWNITGNTIYF	TGTGCCAGCAGCCAAGATCTGGGGTGGAACATTACTGGAAACACCATATATTTT
TRBJ2-2	17	TRBV5-1	TRBD2	few	CASSLEISGGNTGELFF	TGCGCCAGCAGCTTGGAAATAAGCGGGGGAAATACCGGGGAGCTGTTTTTT
TRBJ1-5	16	TRBV18	NA	few	CASSLGLRSGNQPQHF	TGTGCCAGCTCACTGGGTTTAAGGTCTGGCAATCAGCCCCAGCATTTT
TRBJ2-7	15	TRBV9	NA	few	CASSLRHSPQEVQYF	TGTGCCAGCAGCCTCAGACATAGCCCGCAAGAGGTGCAGTACTTC
TRBJ2-6	16	TRBV25-1	NA	NA	CASSESGRSGANVLTF	TGTGCCAGCAGTGAATCTGGCCGGAGTGGGGCCAACGTCCTGACTTTC
TRBJ2-1	14	TRBV7-2	TRBD2	few	CASAGGAAYNEQFF	TGTGCCAGCGCCGGGGGGGCCGCTTACAATGAGCAGTTCTTC
TRBJ2-1	16	TRBV7-6	TRBD1	NA	CASSLEGRGLHNEQFF	TGTGCCAGCAGCTTAGAAGGCAGGGGGCTCCACAATGAGCAGTTCTTC
TRBJ2-2	15	TRBV6-2/TRBV6-3	NA	few	CASKVLGALGGELFF	TGTGCCAGCAAGGTTCTCGGGGCTCTTGGCGGGGAGCTGTTTTTT
TRBJ1-4	16	TRBV7-9	TRBD1	NA	CASSLVGTGVGEKLFF	TGTGCCAGCAGCTTAGTTGGGACAGGGGTCGGTGAAAAACTGTTTTTT
TRBJ2-1	16	TRBV4-2	TRBD2	few	CASSHSSGAQNNEQFF	TGTGCCAGCAGCCACTCCAGCGGGGCGCAGAACAATGAGCAGTTCTTC
TRBJ2-2	16	TRBV12-5	TRBD1	NA	CASGLGGQGHTGELFF	TGTGCTAGTGGTTTGGGGGGACAGGGCCACACCGGGGAGCTGTTTTTT
TRBJ2-3	16	TRBV20-1	TRBD2	NA	CSADGTSGGAGDTQYF	TGCAGTGCTGATGGGACTAGCGGGGGGGCGGGAGATACGCAGTATTTT
TRBJ1-1	14	TRBV20-1	NA	few	CSARVGGPNTEAFF	TGCAGTGCTAGAGTGGGGGGACCGAACACTGAAGCTTTCTTT
TRBJ2-7	14	TRBV5-1	NA	few	CASSLAGRRDEQYF	TGCGCCAGCAGCTTGGCAGGGCGACGGGACGAGCAGTACTTC
TRBJ1-2	15	TRBV6-5	TRBD1	NA	CASSYGTGDSYGYTF	TGTGCCAGCAGTTACGGGACAGGGGACTCCTATGGCTACACCTTC